Shown below are 19 T cell receptor beta chains from a single sample sequenced in a study of Ad26.COV2.S vaccination and SARS-CoV-2 variants. Treatment specified: 19 received Ad26.COV2.S at low or high dose, single or two shots; a few received placebo; per-sample allocation not given. Vaccine and placebo recipients were sampled on day 63 after the first injection. Using immunoSEQ multiplex PCR, the repertoire was profiled, and TCRdb retains in-frame clones only, with some absent. This table has around 450,000 clones, around 89% appearing once. Here the sequenced sample was peripheral blood, taken in a trial of Ad26.COV2.S vaccine versus placebo. These receptors all stem from a person aged 18-65 years who received the Ad26.COV2.S COVID-19 vaccine or a placebo.

About this clone itself: At one end, the junction sequence differs from germline, possibly due to a read error. The genes are TRBV4-2 and TRBJ2-7; D ambiguous. The CDR3 length is 11 residues. Germline lookup yields CDR1 LGHNA and CDR2 YNFKEQ. CDR3 amino acids: CASSQDGSHQF. The CDR3, as DNA: TGTGCCAGCAGCCAAGATGGCAGCCACCAATTC.

The genes are TRBV5-1 and TRBJ2-2, with D perhaps matching TRBD1 (5 bases). The V and J ends lost 2 bases and 4 bases respectively, with 9 bases between them. The CDR3 is 14 residues long. The germline CDR1 and CDR2 sequences are SGHRS and YFSETQ. In DNA, the CDR3 is TGCGCCAGCAGCTTTACAGGCGCCACCGGGGAGCTGTTTTTT. Translation gives CASSFTGATGELFF. The full variable domain, with the rest looked up from reference TRBV5-1 and TRBJ2-2, is KAGVTQTPRYLIKTRGQQVTLSCSPISGHRSVSWYQQTPGQGLQFLFEYFSETQRNKGNFPGRFSGRQFSNSRSEMNVSTLELGDSALYLCASSFTGATGELFFGEGSRLTVL.

The rearrangement links TRBV3-1 (or the pseudogene TRBV3-2) to TRBJ1-1; D is ambiguous. Germline V gene lookup returns CDR1 LGHDT and CDR2 YNNKEL (reference sequence). The V end lost 3 bases, the J end lost 4 bases, and 15 bases lay between the germline ends. CDR3 length: 15 residues. As DNA, the CDR3 is TGTGCCAGCAGCCATCGGTCTCGCTGGGGCACTGAAGCTTTCTTT. Protein product: CASSHRSRWGTEAFF.

This clone was seen once. The genes are TRBV6-5 and TRBJ1-2; no definite D call. CDR3 length: 13 residues. CDR1 MNHEY and CDR2 SVGAGI come from the germline V gene. The ends were cut back, 2 bases at V and 4 bases at J, with 8 bases in the middle. CDR3: CASSYAGGYGYTF. For the CDR3, the DNA is TGTGCCAGCAGTTACGCGGGTGGCTATGGCTACACCTTC.

The chain combines TRBV5-8 with TRBJ2-2, with 10 bases matching TRBD2. Germline assignment: CDR1 SGHTS and CDR2 YDEGEE. The CDR3 covers 15 residues. Germline trimming cut 2 bases from V and 6 bases from J; bases unmatched to any gene: 4. The CDR3: CASSLGTSVSGELFF. In DNA form, the CDR3 reads TGTGCCAGCAGCTTAGGGACTAGCGTATCCGGGGAGCTGTTTTTT.

This chain links TRBV29-1 with TRBJ2-1; D remains ambiguous. CDR3 length: 14 residues. Per germline, CDR1 SQVTM and CDR2 ANQGSEA. V lost 5 bases to trimming and J lost 0 bases, with 11 bases between them. CDR3 sequence: CSVLGYSSYNEQFF. In DNA, the CDR3 is TGCAGCGTTTTGGGGTATTCCTCCTACAATGAGCAGTTCTTC.

J is TRBJ2-4 and V is TRBV21-1; the D call TRBD2 from the table was never checked on the DNA. TRBV21-1 is an annotated pseudogene. CDR3 length equals 16 residues. The CDR3: CASSPQAGLAKNIQYF. CDR3 in DNA: TGTGCCAGCAGCCCGCAGGCGGGTCTAGCCAAAAACATTCAGTACTTC.

The rearrangement joins TRBV7-8 to TRBJ1-6; tentative D call: TRBD1 (5 bases). Germline CDR1 and CDR2: SGHVS and FQNEAQ. V was shortened by 4 bases and J by 5 bases, with 12 bases between the two germline ends. The length of the CDR3 is 15 residues. In DNA form, the CDR3 reads TGTGCCAGCAGCTATAGCCAGACAGATAATTCACCCCTCCACTTT. It translates to CASSYSQTDNSPLHF.

This clone was counted a few times. The chain couples TRBV27 to TRBJ1-1; 8 bases line up with TRBD1. Germline V gene lookup returns CDR1 MNHEY and CDR2 SMNVEV (reference sequence). V dropped 6 bases and J dropped 5; count of bases not matched to a gene: 11. The CDR3 loop spans 15 amino acids. CDR3 nucleotides: TGTGCCAGCAGCTCGGGGCGGACAGGGAGAACTGAAGCTTTCTTT. It encodes CASSSGRTGRTEAFF.

This rearrangement joins TRBV4-2 to TRBJ2-2; 7 nucleotides match TRBD2. From germline, CDR1 is LGHNA and CDR2 YNFKEQ. J lost 5 bases, V lost 4 bases, and 10 bases had no gene match. The CDR3 has 16 residues. The CDR3 region is CASSPLFSGHTGELFF. The CDR3 DNA reads TGTGCCAGCAGCCCGCTCTTTAGCGGGCATACCGGGGAGCTGTTTTTT.

The chain recombines TRBV19 with TRBJ2-3, with unresolved D. The CDR3 contains 14 residues. Trimming left V 3 bases short and J 7 bases short, with 14 bases between. Germline V lookup: CDR1 LNHDA, CDR2 SQIVND (reference sequence). CDR3 loop: CASSIHPPPNTQYF. In DNA form, the CDR3 reads TGTGCCAGTAGTATCCACCCACCCCCGAATACGCAGTATTTT.

This chain uses TRBV6-5 with TRBJ1-1; D is undetermined. This CDR3 is 11 amino acids long. Trimming pared 4 bases from V and 10 bases from J, leaving 10 bases between. Germline assignment: CDR1 MNHEY and CDR2 SVGAGI. This chain's CDR3 is CASSWHGGAFF. CDR3 bases: TGTGCCAGCAGTTGGCACGGAGGAGCTTTCTTT.

The chain joins TRBV30 to TRBJ2-7; D is perhaps TRBD1 (9 bases). This CDR3 is 16 amino acids long. Deletions cut 3 bases from V and 1 base from J, with 19 bases between. In germline, CDR1 is GTSNPN, CDR2 SVGIG (reference sequence). The CDR3 nucleotides are TGTGCCTGGAGCGGGACAGGGACTAGAGGGTCCTACGAGCAGTACTTC. This translates into CAWSGTGTRGSYEQYF.

This clone appeared once. The chain carries TRBV6-6 and TRBJ1-4; D is unclear. V lost 4 bases to trimming and J lost 8 bases, with 8 bases between them. Germline V gives CDR1 MNHNY, CDR2 SVGAGI (reference sequence). This CDR3 is built from 12 residues. For the CDR3, the DNA is TGTGCCAGCAGTTCGGCCGGGGAAAAACTGTTTTTT. The encoded protein is CASSSAGEKLFF.

The chain is built from TRBV6-6 and TRBJ2-7; D may match TRBD1 or TRBD2 (5 bases each). The ends were cut back, 2 bases at V and 6 bases at J, with 11 bases in the middle. Germline lookup yields CDR1 MNHNY and CDR2 SVGAGI (reference sequence). CDR3 length: 13 residues. The CDR3 DNA reads as TGTGCCAGCAGTTACCCGGGACCGGGCGAGCAGTACTTC. As protein: CASSYPGPGEQYF.

The chain uses TRBV3-1 (or the pseudogene TRBV3-2) and TRBJ1-1; D is ambiguous. Germline V lookup: CDR1 LGHDT, CDR2 YNNKEL (reference sequence). The CDR3 runs to 13 residues. The germline V and J ends were trimmed by 8 bases and 0 bases, with 10 bases remaining between them. DNA of the CDR3: TGTGCCAGCGGGCCTGGGATGAACACTGAAGCTTTCTTT. This encodes CASGPGMNTEAFF.

V is TRBV5-4 and J is TRBJ2-1, with 7 bases that match TRBD2. The CDR3 extends over 13 amino acids. Unmatched junction bases numbered 7, after V lost 7 bases and J lost 6 bases. Germline V gene data show CDR1 as SGHNT and CDR2 as YYREEE (reference sequence). The CDR3 nucleotides are TGTGCCAGCGGGCTAGCGGACACCAATGAGCAGTTCTTC. The encoded protein is CASGLADTNEQFF.

This clone occurred a few times. The CDR3 region has the DNA TGTGCCTGGAGTACCGGGACCCGCTTCCTCGAGCAGTACTTC. Protein sequence: CAWSTGTRFLEQYF. The rearrangement joins TRBV30 to TRBJ2-7; possibly TRBD1 or TRBD2 for D (5 bases each). CDR3 size: 14 residues. Trimming took off 2 bases at V and 6 bases at J, with 17 bases between the two ends. Germline-derived CDR1 and CDR2 are GTSNPN and SVGIG (reference sequence).

The rearrangement uses TRBV29-1 and TRBJ2-5; D is undetermined. Between the trimmed V and J ends, which lost 2 bases and 1 base, there was a span of 5 bases. CDR1 SQVTM and CDR2 ANQGSEA come from the germline V gene. The CDR3 length is 12 residues. This CDR3 reads CSVERVQETQYF. The CDR3 DNA reads as TGCAGCGTTGAACGGGTCCAAGAGACCCAGTACTTC.